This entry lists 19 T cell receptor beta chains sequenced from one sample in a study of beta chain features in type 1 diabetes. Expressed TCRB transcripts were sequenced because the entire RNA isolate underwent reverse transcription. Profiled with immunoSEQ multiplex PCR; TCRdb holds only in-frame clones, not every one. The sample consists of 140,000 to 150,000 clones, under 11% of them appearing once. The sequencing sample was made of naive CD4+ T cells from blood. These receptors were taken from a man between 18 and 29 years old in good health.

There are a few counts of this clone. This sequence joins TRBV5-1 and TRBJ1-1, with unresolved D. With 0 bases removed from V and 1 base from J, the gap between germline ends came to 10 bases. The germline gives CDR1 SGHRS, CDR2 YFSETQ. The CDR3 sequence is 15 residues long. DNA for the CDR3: TGCGCCAGCAGCTTGGTTTTGGGAGGGAACACTGAAGCTTTCTTT. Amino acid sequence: CASSLVLGGNTEAFF.

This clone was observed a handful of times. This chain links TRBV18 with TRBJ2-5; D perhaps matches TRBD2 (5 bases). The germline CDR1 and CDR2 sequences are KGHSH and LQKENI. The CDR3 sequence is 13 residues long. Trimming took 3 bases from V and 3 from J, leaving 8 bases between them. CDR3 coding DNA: TGTGCCAGCTCACCCGGGGTGGAAGAGACCCAGTACTTC. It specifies CASSPGVEETQYF. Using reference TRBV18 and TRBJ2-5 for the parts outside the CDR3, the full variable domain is NAGVMQNPRHLVRRRGQEARLRCSPMKGHSHVYWYRQLPEEGLKFMVYLQKENIIDESGMPKERFSAEFPKEGPSILRIQQVVRGDSAAYFCASSPGVEETQYFGPGTRLLVL.

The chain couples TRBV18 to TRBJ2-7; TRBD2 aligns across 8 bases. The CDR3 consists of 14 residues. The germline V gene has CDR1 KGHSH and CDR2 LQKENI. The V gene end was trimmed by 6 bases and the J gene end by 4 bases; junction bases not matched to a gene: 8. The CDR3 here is CASSPGTRIYEQYF. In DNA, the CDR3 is TGTGCCAGCTCCCCCGGGACTAGAATTTACGAGCAGTACTTC. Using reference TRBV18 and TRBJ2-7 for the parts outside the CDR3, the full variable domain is NAGVMQNPRHLVRRRGQEARLRCSPMKGHSHVYWYRQLPEEGLKFMVYLQKENIIDESGMPKERFSAEFPKEGPSILRIQQVVRGDSAAYFCASSPGTRIYEQYFGPGTRLTVT.

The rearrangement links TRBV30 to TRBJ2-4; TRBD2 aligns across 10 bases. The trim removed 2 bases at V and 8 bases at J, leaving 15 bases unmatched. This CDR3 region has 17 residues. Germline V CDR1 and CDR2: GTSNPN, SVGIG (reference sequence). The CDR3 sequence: CAWSKGLAHPQRHIQYF. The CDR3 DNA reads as TGTGCCTGGAGTAAGGGACTAGCGCACCCCCAGCGTCACATTCAGTACTTC.

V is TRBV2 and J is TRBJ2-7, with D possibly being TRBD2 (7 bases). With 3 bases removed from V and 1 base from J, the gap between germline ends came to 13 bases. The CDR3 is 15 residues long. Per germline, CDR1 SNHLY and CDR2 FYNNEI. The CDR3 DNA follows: TGTGCCAGCAGTGATTACGGGGGGCGATCCTACGAGCAGTACTTC. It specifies CASSDYGGRSYEQYF.

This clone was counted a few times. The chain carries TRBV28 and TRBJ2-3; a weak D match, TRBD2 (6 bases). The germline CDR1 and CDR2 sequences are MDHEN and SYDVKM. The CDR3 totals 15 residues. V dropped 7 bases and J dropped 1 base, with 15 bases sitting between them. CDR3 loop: CASNEPSGGTDTQYF. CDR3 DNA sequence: TGTGCCAGCAATGAGCCCTCGGGGGGCACAGATACGCAGTATTTT. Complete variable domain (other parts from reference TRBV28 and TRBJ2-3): DVKVTQSSRYLVKRTGEKVFLECVQDMDHENMFWYRQDPGLGLRLIYFSYDVKMKEKGDIPEGYSVSREKKERFSLILESASTNQTSMYLCASNEPSGGTDTQYFGPGTRLTVL.

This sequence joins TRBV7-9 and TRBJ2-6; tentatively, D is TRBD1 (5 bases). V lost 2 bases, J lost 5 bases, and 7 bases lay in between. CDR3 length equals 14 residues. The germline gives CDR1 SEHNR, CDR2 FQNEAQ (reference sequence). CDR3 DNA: TGTGCCAGCAGCTTAACGGACAGGGCCAACGTCCTGACTTTC. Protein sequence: CASSLTDRANVLTF. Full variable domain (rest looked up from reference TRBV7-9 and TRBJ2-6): DTGVSQNPRHKITKRGQNVTFRCDPISEHNRLYWYRQTLGQGPEFLTYFQNEAQLEKSRLLSDRFSAERPKGSFSTLEIQRTEQGDSAMYLCASSLTDRANVLTFGAGSRLTVL.

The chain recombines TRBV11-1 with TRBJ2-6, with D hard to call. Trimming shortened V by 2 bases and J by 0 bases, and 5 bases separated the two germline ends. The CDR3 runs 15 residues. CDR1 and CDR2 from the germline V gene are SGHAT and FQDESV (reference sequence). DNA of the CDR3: TGTGCCAGCAGCTTATCCTACTCTGGGGCCAACGTCCTGACTTTC. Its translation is CASSLSYSGANVLTF.

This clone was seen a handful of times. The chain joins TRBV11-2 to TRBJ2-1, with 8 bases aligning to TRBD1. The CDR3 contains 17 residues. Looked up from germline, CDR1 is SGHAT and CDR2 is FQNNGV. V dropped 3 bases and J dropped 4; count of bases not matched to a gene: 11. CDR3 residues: CASSLAFRGRRYNEQFF. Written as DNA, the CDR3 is TGTGCCAGCAGCTTGGCTTTCAGGGGGCGAAGGTACAATGAGCAGTTCTTC. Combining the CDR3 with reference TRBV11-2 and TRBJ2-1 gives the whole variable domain EAGVAQSPRYKIIEKRQSVAFWCNPISGHATLYWYQQILGQGPKLLIQFQNNGVVDDSQLPKDRFSAERLKGVDSTLKIQPAKLEDSAVYLCASSLAFRGRRYNEQFFGPGTRLTVL.

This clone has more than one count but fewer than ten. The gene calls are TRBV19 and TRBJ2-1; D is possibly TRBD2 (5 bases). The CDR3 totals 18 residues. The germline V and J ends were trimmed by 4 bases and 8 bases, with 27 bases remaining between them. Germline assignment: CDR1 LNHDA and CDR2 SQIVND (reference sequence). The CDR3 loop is CASSTPLGVQLKGDEQFF. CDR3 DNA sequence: TGTGCCAGTAGTACCCCTTTGGGAGTTCAGCTCAAGGGCGATGAGCAGTTCTTC.

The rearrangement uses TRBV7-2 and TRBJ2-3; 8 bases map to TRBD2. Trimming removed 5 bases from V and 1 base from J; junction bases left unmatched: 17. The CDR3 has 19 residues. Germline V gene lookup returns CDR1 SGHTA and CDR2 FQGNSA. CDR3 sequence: CASSPRGRTSGGRTDTQYF. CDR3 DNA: TGTGCCAGCAGCCCCAGGGGCAGAACTAGCGGCGGTCGCACAGATACGCAGTATTTT.

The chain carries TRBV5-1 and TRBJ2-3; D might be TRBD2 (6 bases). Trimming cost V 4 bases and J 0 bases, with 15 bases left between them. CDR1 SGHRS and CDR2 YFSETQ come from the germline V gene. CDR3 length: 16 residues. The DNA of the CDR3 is TGCGCCAGCAGCATTGGGTCGGGGACTAGCACAGATACGCAGTATTTT. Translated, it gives CASSIGSGTSTDTQYF.

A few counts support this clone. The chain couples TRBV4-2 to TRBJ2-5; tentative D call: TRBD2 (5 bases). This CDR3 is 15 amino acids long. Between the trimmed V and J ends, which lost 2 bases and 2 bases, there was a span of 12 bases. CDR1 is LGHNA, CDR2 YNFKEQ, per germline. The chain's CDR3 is CASSQSSRGQETQYF. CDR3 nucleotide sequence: TGTGCCAGCAGCCAATCCAGTCGGGGACAAGAGACCCAGTACTTC.

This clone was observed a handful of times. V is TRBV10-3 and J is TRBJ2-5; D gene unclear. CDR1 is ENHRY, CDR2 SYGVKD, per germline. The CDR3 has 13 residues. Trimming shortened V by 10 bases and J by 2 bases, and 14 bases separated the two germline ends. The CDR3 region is CATLLPEQETQYF. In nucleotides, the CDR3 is TGTGCCACCCTCCTACCGGAGCAAGAGACCCAGTACTTC.

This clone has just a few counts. The CDR3 loop is CASAGTGVNEQYF. The DNA for the CDR3 is TGTGCCAGCGCCGGGACAGGGGTGAACGAGCAGTACTTC. The chain couples TRBV18 to TRBJ2-7; 10 bases agree with TRBD1. The CDR3 covers 13 residues. Germline values: CDR1 KGHSH, CDR2 LQKENI. Losses at the gene ends were 8 bases for V and 5 bases for J; bases not matched to a gene: 6.

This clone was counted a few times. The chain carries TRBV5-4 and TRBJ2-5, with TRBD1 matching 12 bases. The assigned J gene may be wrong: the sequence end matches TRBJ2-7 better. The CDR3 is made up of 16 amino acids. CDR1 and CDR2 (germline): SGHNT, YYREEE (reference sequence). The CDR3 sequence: CASSLAGDRGLYEQYF. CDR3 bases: TGTGCCAGCAGCTTGGCCGGGGACAGGGGGCTCTACGAGCAGTACTTC.

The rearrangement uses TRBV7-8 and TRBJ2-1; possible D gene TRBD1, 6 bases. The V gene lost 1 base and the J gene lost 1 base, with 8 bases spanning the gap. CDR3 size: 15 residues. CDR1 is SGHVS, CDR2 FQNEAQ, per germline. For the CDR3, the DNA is TGTGCCAGCAGCTTAGATACAGGGTCCTACAATGAGCAGTTCTTC. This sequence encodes CASSLDTGSYNEQFF.

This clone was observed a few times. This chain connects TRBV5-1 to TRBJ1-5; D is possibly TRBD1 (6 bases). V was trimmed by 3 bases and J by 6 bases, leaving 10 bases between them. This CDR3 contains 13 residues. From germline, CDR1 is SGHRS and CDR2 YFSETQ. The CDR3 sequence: CASSWKGGQPQHF. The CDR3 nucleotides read TGCGCCAGCAGCTGGAAAGGGGGTCAGCCCCAGCATTTT.

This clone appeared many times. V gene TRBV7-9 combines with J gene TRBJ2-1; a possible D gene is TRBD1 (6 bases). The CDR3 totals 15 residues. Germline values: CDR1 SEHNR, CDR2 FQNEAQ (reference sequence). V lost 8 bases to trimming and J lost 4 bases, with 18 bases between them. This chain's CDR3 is CASGGPTGPYNEQFF. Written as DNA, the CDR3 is TGTGCCAGCGGGGGCCCCACAGGGCCATACAATGAGCAGTTCTTC.